These 14 T cell receptor beta chains originate from one sample sequenced in a study of OX40 agonist ivuxolimab in advanced cancers. Generated by immunoSEQ multiplex PCR, the TCRdb table keeps only in-frame clones and is missing some. The sample contains tens of thousands of clones, roughly 86% of which appear only once. The source was CD4+ or CD8+ T cells sorted from blood, collected in a trial of the OX40 agonist ivuxolimab. The receptors come from an adult with an advanced solid tumor such as melanoma, head and neck, liver or kidney cancer.

This chain uses TRBV18 with TRBJ2-5, with a tentative D call TRBD2 (5 bases). This CDR3 spans 15 amino acids. The germline gives CDR1 KGHSH, CDR2 LQKENI. The V gene lost 3 bases and the J gene lost 1 base, with 12 bases spanning the gap. CDR3 in DNA: TGTGCCAGCTCACCGGCGGGCAGCCGCCAAGAGACCCAGTACTTC. It encodes CASSPAGSRQETQYF.

V is TRBV5-4 and J is TRBJ2-3; 8 nucleotides line up with TRBD2. Germline loops: CDR1 SGHNT, CDR2 YYREEE (reference sequence). The CDR3 covers 14 residues. Trimming removed 6 bases from V and 4 bases from J; junction bases left unmatched: 7. The CDR3 region has the DNA TGTGCCAGCATGCTCCGGCGGGAGGCAGATACGCAGTATTTT. It yields the protein CASMLRREADTQYF.

The CDR3 DNA reads TGTGCCAGCTCACCCCTGGGCAGGGGAATCGGTAATGAGCAGTTCTTC. It is translated as CASSPLGRGIGNEQFF. The chain employs TRBV18 and TRBJ2-1; TRBD1 might be the D (6 bases). V lost 3 bases and J 7 bases, leaving 19 bases between the germline ends. Germline values: CDR1 KGHSH, CDR2 LQKENI. The CDR3 spans 16 residues.

The genes are TRBV7-2 and TRBJ2-5, with TRBD2 matching over 7 bases. The V gene's germline CDR1 is SGHTA and CDR2 FQGNSA. The CDR3 is 14 residues long. V was clipped by 5 bases and J by 2 bases; unmatched bases: 5. This CDR3 is CASSRRTRQETQYF. CDR3 bases: TGTGCCAGCAGCCGTAGGACTAGGCAAGAGACCCAGTACTTC. The complete variable domain, with remaining parts taken from reference TRBV7-2 and TRBJ2-5, reads GAGVSQSPSNKVTEKGKDVELRCDPISGHTALYWYRQSLGQGLEFLIYFQGNSAPDKSGLPSDRFSAERTGGSVSTLTIQRTQQEDSAVYLCASSRRTRQETQYFGPGTRLLVL.

The chain carries TRBV13 and TRBJ2-5; 9 nucleotides align to TRBD1. V shed 4 bases and J 14 bases; nucleotides not matched to a gene: 14. The CDR3 loop spans 14 amino acids. CDR1 is PRHDT and CDR2 is FYEKMQ in the germline V gene (reference sequence). Written as DNA, the CDR3 is TGTGCCAGCAGCTCGTCCCGGGACAGGGAACACCCTTACTTC. This translates into CASSSSRDREHPYF.

The V call is TRBV7-8, the J call TRBJ2-2, with a tentative D call TRBD1 (6 bases). Trimming removed 5 bases at V and 1 base at J, with 14 bases between. The CDR3 extends over 16 amino acids. Germline V gene lookup returns CDR1 SGHVS and CDR2 FQNEAQ. CDR3 nucleotide sequence: TGTGCCAGCAGCCCTAGCTCCAGGGGGAACACCGGGGAGCTGTTTTTT. Amino acids: CASSPSSRGNTGELFF.

The rearrangement uses TRBV4-2 and TRBJ1-2; D is possibly TRBD1 (5 bases). Trimming removed 0 bases from V and 8 bases from J, with 16 bases in between. Germline V lookup: CDR1 LGHNA, CDR2 YNFKEQ. There are 15 residues in the CDR3. CDR3 nucleotides: TGTGCCAGCAGCCAAGATGGGGCCCCCTCGCGGGGCTACACCTTC. Its protein product is CASSQDGAPSRGYTF.

The chain has TRBV11-3 and TRBJ2-5, with D perhaps matching TRBD1 or TRBD2 (5 bases each). The CDR3 is made up of 13 amino acids. Germline V gene sequence: CDR1 SGHNT, CDR2 YENEEA. V lost 11 bases and J lost 1, with 14 bases in between. Here the CDR3 reads CAYARGSQETQYF. In DNA form, the CDR3 reads TGTGCCTACGCTCGGGGCTCCCAAGAGACCCAGTACTTC.

This sequence joins TRBV7-2 and TRBJ2-3; TRBD2 is a possible D gene (6 bases). This CDR3 has 14 residues. V was clipped by 2 bases and J by 6 bases, with 12 bases between them. Germline CDR1 reads SGHTA; CDR2 reads FQGNSA. CDR3 nucleotide sequence: TGTGCCAGCAGCTTACGGAGGGCCCCGGATACGCAGTATTTT. It specifies CASSLRRAPDTQYF.

The J gene is TRBJ1-5, the V gene TRBV7-2; D remains unclear. From germline, CDR1 is SGHTA and CDR2 FQGNSA. The length of the CDR3 is 15 residues. V lost 2 bases, J lost 2 bases, and 10 bases lay in between. CDR3: CASSLHDRGNQPQHF. The CDR3 DNA follows: TGTGCCAGCAGCTTACATGATAGGGGCAATCAGCCCCAGCATTTT. The full variable domain, completed using reference TRBV7-2 and TRBJ1-5, is GAGVSQSPSNKVTEKGKDVELRCDPISGHTALYWYRQSLGQGLEFLIYFQGNSAPDKSGLPSDRFSAERTGGSVSTLTIQRTQQEDSAVYLCASSLHDRGNQPQHFGDGTRLSIL.

With regard to this clone: The sample carries other DNA sequences with the same CDR3. The chain couples TRBV18 to TRBJ2-5; perhaps TRBD1 as D (5 bases). The CDR3 totals 13 residues. V dropped 6 bases and J dropped 0 bases, with 8 bases sitting between them. Germline CDR1 and CDR2: KGHSH and LQKENI. CDR3 amino acids: CASSPTDQETQYF. CDR3 nucleotides: TGTGCCAGCTCTCCGACAGACCAAGAGACCCAGTACTTC.

The chain carries TRBV6-1 and TRBJ2-3, with D maybe TRBD2 (5 bases). Between the trimmed V and J ends, which lost 8 bases and 2 bases, there was a span of 14 bases. CDR1 is MNHNS, CDR2 SASEGT, per germline. The CDR3 spans 14 residues. CDR3 coding DNA: TGTGCCAGCCGGAGGAGTACTCTCACAGATACGCAGTATTTT. It codes for CASRRSTLTDTQYF.

The chain employs TRBV7-9 and TRBJ2-7; D possibly uses TRBD1 or TRBD2 (5 bases each). Germline V gene data show CDR1 as SEHNR and CDR2 as FQNEAQ (reference sequence). Trimming left V 5 bases short and J 1 base short, with 15 bases between. The CDR3 totals 15 residues. The CDR3 coding sequence is TGTGCCAGCAGCCTGCCCGGGACGGGGTCCTACGAGCAGTACTTC. It specifies CASSLPGTGSYEQYF. Full variable domain (remainder filled in from reference TRBV7-9 and TRBJ2-7): DTGVSQNPRHKITKRGQNVTFRCDPISEHNRLYWYRQTLGQGPEFLTYFQNEAQLEKSRLLSDRFSAERPKGSFSTLEIQRTEQGDSAMYLCASSLPGTGSYEQYFGPGTRLTVT.

The chain links TRBV5-1 to TRBJ2-3; D uncertain. Germline lookup yields CDR1 SGHRS and CDR2 YFSETQ. Trimming took 4 bases from V and 0 from J, leaving 15 bases between them. The CDR3 is 16 amino acids. The CDR3 region has the DNA TGCGCCAGCAGCATTGTGGGGTACCTAAGCACAGATACGCAGTATTTT. Residues: CASSIVGYLSTDTQYF.